Presented here are 17 T cell receptor beta chains from one specimen sequenced in a study of OX40 agonist ivuxolimab in advanced cancers. TCRdb's table, derived via immunoSEQ multiplex PCR, lists solely in-frame clones and lacks some. There are more than 20,000 clones in the sample; around 85% occur only once, and approximately 28% lies in the top ten. The sample here was CD4+ or CD8+ T cells sorted from blood, taken in a trial of the OX40 agonist ivuxolimab. These receptors were collected from an adult with an advanced solid tumor such as melanoma, head and neck, liver or kidney cancer.

This clone has more than one count but fewer than ten. This chain connects TRBV4-3 to TRBJ1-5, with D maybe TRBD1 (5 bases). Per germline, CDR1 LGHNA and CDR2 YSLEER. The CDR3 has 14 residues. Deletions cut 4 bases from V and 8 bases from J, with 15 bases between. The DNA for the CDR3 is TGCGCCAGCAGCCCGGGACCTAATGTGGAGCCCCAGCATTTT. Amino acids: CASSPGPNVEPQHF.

DNA for the CDR3: TGTGCCAGCAGTGAGGGGGCGGATTCCTCAGGGCCCCAGCATTTT. Protein product: CASSEGADSSGPQHF. The chain has TRBV6-4 and TRBJ1-5, with D possibly TRBD1 on 6 matching bases. The CDR3 runs to 15 residues. V lost 3 bases and J 9 bases, leaving 18 bases between the germline ends. Germline CDR1 reads MRHNA; CDR2 reads SNTAGT.

V gene TRBV6-1 combines with J gene TRBJ1-5; D possibly corresponds to TRBD1 (6 bases). Trimming stripped 4 bases from V and 8 bases from J, with 15 bases between. Per the germline V gene, CDR1 is MNHNS and CDR2 is SASEGT. The CDR3 runs to 14 residues. In DNA form, the CDR3 reads TGTGCCAGCAGTGTAAGGGGGTCCGAGGAGCCCCAGCATTTT. This gives the protein CASSVRGSEEPQHF.

The rearrangement links TRBV5-4 to TRBJ1-1; no definite D call. Germline values: CDR1 SGHNT, CDR2 YYREEE (reference sequence). This CDR3 has 15 residues. Trimming pared 0 bases from V and 7 bases from J, leaving 16 bases between. Here the CDR3 reads CASSLGEPGVGEAFF. The DNA of the CDR3 is TGTGCCAGCAGCTTGGGGGAGCCCGGTGTAGGTGAAGCTTTCTTT. The full variable domain, rest sourced from reference TRBV5-4 and TRBJ1-1, is ETGVTQSPTHLIKTRGQQVTLRCSSQSGHNTVSWYQQALGQGPQFIFQYYREEENGRGNFPPRFSGLQFPNYSSELNVNALELDDSALYLCASSLGEPGVGEAFFGQGTRLTVV.

This chain connects TRBV6-9 to TRBJ1-2, with no clear D. The CDR3 has 14 amino acids. From germline, CDR1 is MNHGY and CDR2 SVAAGI. V was trimmed by 4 bases and J by 4 bases, leaving 13 bases between them. This CDR3 reads CASSSPGTAYGYTF. CDR3 DNA: TGTGCCAGCAGTTCCCCGGGAACAGCCTATGGCTACACCTTC.

The chain combines TRBV28 with TRBJ1-5; D is unresolved. CDR1 and CDR2 from the germline V gene are MDHEN and SYDVKM. V lost 6 bases to trimming and J lost 1 base, with 16 bases between them. The CDR3 extends over 16 amino acids. CDR3 nucleotides: TGTGCCAGCAGCCCCCTCGACGGGCGGAGCAATCAGCCCCAGCATTTT. The encoded protein is CASSPLDGRSNQPQHF.

The J gene is TRBJ1-1, the V gene TRBV28; D unresolved. Germline assignment: CDR1 MDHEN and CDR2 SYDVKM. The CDR3 length is 15 residues. Trimming left V 1 base short and J 4 bases short, with 13 bases between. The CDR3 reads CASSLLVGFGTEAFF. CDR3 DNA sequence: TGTGCCAGCAGTTTATTGGTGGGCTTCGGCACTGAAGCTTTCTTT.

This chain connects TRBV2 to TRBJ2-7; weak D call: TRBD1 (5 bases). CDR1 SNHLY and CDR2 FYNNEI come from the germline V gene. The CDR3 is 13 amino acids. The V end lost 2 bases, the J end lost 3 bases, and 8 bases lay between the germline ends. CDR3 loop: CASSESTVYEQYF. In DNA, the CDR3 is TGTGCCAGCAGTGAATCGACAGTCTACGAGCAGTACTTC.

This chain connects TRBV4-2 to TRBJ2-7; perhaps TRBD1 as D (6 bases). This CDR3 is 14 amino acids long. CDR1 and CDR2 (germline): LGHNA, YNFKEQ. Trimming took 6 bases from V and 1 from J, leaving 13 bases between them. The CDR3 protein is CASSRTDSSYEQYF. CDR3 DNA sequence: TGTGCCAGCAGTCGGACAGACAGTTCCTACGAGCAGTACTTC.

V is TRBV30 and J is TRBJ2-3, with a tentative D call TRBD2 (6 bases). With 3 bases removed from V and 2 bases from J, the gap between germline ends came to 12 bases. The CDR3 contains 14 residues. Germline V lookup: CDR1 GTSNPN, CDR2 SVGIG (reference sequence). The CDR3 here is CAWSLTGVTDTQYF. For the CDR3, the DNA is TGTGCCTGGAGCCTCACGGGGGTCACAGATACGCAGTATTTT. Full variable domain (outside the CDR3, taken from reference TRBV30 and TRBJ2-3): SQTIHQWPATLVQPVGSPLSLECTVEGTSNPNLYWYRQAAGRGLQLLFYSVGIGQISSEVPQNLSASRPQDRQFILSSKKLLLSDSGFYLCAWSLTGVTDTQYFGPGTRLTVL.

The chain employs TRBV5-6 and TRBJ2-3; the D is unclear. The CDR3 loop spans 12 amino acids. CDR1 and CDR2 (germline): SGHDT, YYEEEE. V lost 0 bases and J 6 bases, leaving 5 bases between the germline ends. CDR3 DNA sequence: TGTGCCAGCAGCTTGGAACGGGATACGCAGTATTTT. It encodes CASSLERDTQYF.

The chain employs TRBV9 and TRBJ2-7, with 7 positions matching TRBD1. The CDR3 runs to 18 residues. The V gene end was trimmed by 1 base and the J gene end by 5 bases; junction bases not matched to a gene: 18. CDR1 is SGDLS and CDR2 is YYNGEE in the germline V gene. The CDR3 is CASSVSLTSNRGQNEQYF. The CDR3 region has the DNA TGTGCCAGCAGCGTATCCCTCACATCAAACAGGGGACAAAACGAGCAGTACTTC. Together with reference TRBV9 and TRBJ2-7, the CDR3 gives the full variable domain: DSGVTQTPKHLITATGQRVTLRCSPRSGDLSVYWYQQSLDQGLQFLIQYYNGEERAKGNILERFSAQQFPDLHSELNLSSLELGDSALYFCASSVSLTSNRGQNEQYFGPGTRLTVT.

The chain recombines TRBV4-2 with TRBJ2-1, with D possibly matching TRBD2 (5 bases). Germline-derived CDR1 and CDR2 are LGHNA and YNFKEQ. V lost 3 bases to trimming and J lost 4 bases, with 16 bases between them. The CDR3 extends over 16 amino acids. The CDR3 sequence: CASSQVLADTYNEQFF. The CDR3 nucleotides read TGTGCCAGCAGCCAGGTTCTAGCAGATACATACAATGAGCAGTTCTTC.

This clone was picked up one time. The chain is built from TRBV28 and TRBJ2-4; no definite D call. Germline V gene sequence: CDR1 MDHEN, CDR2 SYDVKM. The CDR3 is made up of 15 amino acids. V was clipped by 2 bases and J by 0 bases, with 8 bases between them. The CDR3 coding sequence is TGTGCCAGCAGTTTAGGCCTCCTAGCCAAAAACATTCAGTACTTC. Amino acid sequence: CASSLGLLAKNIQYF. The complete variable domain, with remaining parts taken from reference TRBV28 and TRBJ2-4, reads DVKVTQSSRYLVKRTGEKVFLECVQDMDHENMFWYRQDPGLGLRLIYFSYDVKMKEKGDIPEGYSVSREKKERFSLILESASTNQTSMYLCASSLGLLAKNIQYFGAGTRLSVL.

The chain combines TRBV4-2 with TRBJ2-7; possibly TRBD2 for D (6 bases). This CDR3 comprises 13 residues. Germline V gene lookup returns CDR1 LGHNA and CDR2 YNFKEQ. Trimming cost V 6 bases and J 3 bases, with 12 bases left between them. Written as DNA, the CDR3 is TGTGCCAGCAGTCAGTCGGGAGACTACGAGCAGTACTTC. Translated, it gives CASSQSGDYEQYF.

The sample holds a few counts of this clone. The V gene is TRBV19, the J gene TRBJ1-1; weak D call: TRBD1 (5 bases). Trimming shortened V by 3 bases and J by 1 base, and 6 bases separated the two germline ends. The V gene's germline CDR1 is LNHDA and CDR2 SQIVND (reference sequence). CDR3 length: 13 residues. The CDR3 coding sequence is TGTGCCAGTAGTATCCAGGGGAACACTGAAGCTTTCTTT. It specifies CASSIQGNTEAFF.

CDR3: CASSLGSLGRGYTF. CDR3 sequence (DNA): TGTGCCAGCAGCTTAGGCAGCTTAGGACGTGGCTACACCTTC. The gene calls are TRBV11-3 and TRBJ1-2; no reliable D call. Germline-derived CDR1 and CDR2 are SGHNT and YENEEA. This CDR3 spans 14 amino acids. Trimming removed 1 base at V and 7 bases at J, with 13 bases between.